The TCR beta chain described here comes from a study of OX40 agonist ivuxolimab in advanced cancers. TCRdb's table, derived via immunoSEQ multiplex PCR, lists solely in-frame clones and lacks some. This table has about 36,000 clones, about 79% appearing once. This clone was counted a few times. The antigen is not known. Study-level points and caveats: At 0.1-3.0 mg/kg, partial responders had clonal expansion among the lowest observed. Averaged across samples, CD8+ T cells carried more expanded clones than CD4+ did.

Germline CDR1 is MNHEY and CDR2 is SVGAGI. V was clipped by 6 bases and J by 2 bases, with 5 bases between them. The CDR3 contains 12 residues. The V call is TRBV6-5, the J call TRBJ1-5; D unresolved. The TCR sequence derives from an adult with an advanced solid tumor such as melanoma, head and neck, liver or kidney cancer. This sample comprised CD4+ or CD8+ T cells sorted from blood, obtained in a trial of the OX40 agonist ivuxolimab. In nucleotides, the CDR3 is TGTGCCAGCAGCTCGGGCAATCAGCCCCAGCATTTT. Translation gives CASSSGNQPQHF.